The T cell receptor (beta chain) under discussion was sequenced for a study of beta chain features in type 1 diabetes. Study summary: Across all samples, around 98 million sorted cells were examined.

Sorted CD4+ subsets: naive, central memory, regulatory, stem cell-like memory (CD45RO/CCR7/CD25/CD127/CD95/CD27 panel). V dropped 4 bases and J dropped 4 bases, with 20 bases sitting between them. The CDR3 totals 16 residues. CDR1 and CDR2 from the germline V gene are LGHNA and YSLEER. What was sequenced were expressed TCRB transcripts, since all of the isolated RNA had been reverse transcribed. Profiled with immunoSEQ multiplex PCR; TCRdb holds only in-frame clones, not every one. The data show about 900,000 clones, 15% to 20% seen once. This chain connects TRBV4-3 to TRBJ2-7; TRBD2 might be the D (6 bases). Source material: naive CD4+ T cells from blood. This clonotype was obtained from a woman under 30 in good health. The chain's CDR3 is CASSLAGSRGCYEQYF. The CDR3 DNA sequence: TGCGCCAGCAGCCTAGCTGGGTCTCGGGGGTGTTACGAGCAGTACTTC.